These 9 T cell receptor beta chains share one sample of origin, sequenced in a study of T-cell reconstitution after alpha-beta-depleted transplantation in children. Preparation of the TCRbeta library was carried out with unique molecular identifiers. MiXCR was run by TCRdb on the PCR reads, yielding one entry per CDR3 protein. The data hold 250,000 to 300,000 distinct CDR3 sequences, with around 9.6% observed a single time. Sequenced material: PBMCs from the stem cell graft donor, taken from the stem cell graft. The receptors originated from a human donor who donated a stem cell graft to a child with SCID.

V and J are TRBV7-3 and TRBJ2-5, with D possibly TRBD1 on 6 matching bases. The germline V gene has CDR1 SGHTA and CDR2 FQGTGA. The length of the CDR3 is 14 residues. V gave up 5 bases and J gave up 2 bases, with 12 bases separating them. The CDR3 loop reads CASSHGTPQETQYF. The CDR3 DNA reads TGTGCCAGCAGCCACGGGACACCTCAAGAGACCCAGTACTTC.

This clonotype has at least ten counts. The chain is built from TRBV6-1 and TRBJ2-1; the D gene is possibly TRBD1 (6 bases). The V end was cut by 5 bases, the J end by 9 bases, with 17 bases between. Germline V lookup: CDR1 MNHNS, CDR2 SASEGT. The CDR3 runs to 14 residues. The CDR3 nucleotides are TGTGCCAGCAGTAAACGATCAGGGGCTGTTGAGCAGTTCTTC. This encodes CASSKRSGAVEQFF.

The V and J genes are TRBV18 and TRBJ1-1; D remains unclear. Germline V gives CDR1 KGHSH, CDR2 LQKENI. The CDR3 spans 14 residues. Trimming stripped 5 bases from V and 0 bases from J, with 10 bases between. CDR3 nucleotide sequence: TGTGCCAGCTCATCAGGAAGGGTGAACACTGAAGCTTTCTTT. It encodes CASSSGRVNTEAFF.

The chain carries TRBV7-2 and TRBJ2-7, with D unclear. The CDR3 is made up of 14 amino acids. V was clipped by 5 bases and J by 5 bases, with 16 bases between them. Germline-derived CDR1 and CDR2 are SGHTA and FQGNSA. CDR3 residues: CASSPRVFSDEQYF. The CDR3 DNA reads as TGTGCCAGCAGCCCCCGGGTTTTCTCGGACGAGCAGTACTTC. The variable domain in full, completed from reference TRBV7-2 and TRBJ2-7, reads GAGVSQSPSNKVTEKGKDVELRCDPISGHTALYWYRQSLGQGLEFLIYFQGNSAPDKSGLPSDRFSAERTGGSVSTLTIQRTQQEDSAVYLCASSPRVFSDEQYFGPGTRLTVT.

The V gene is TRBV7-9, the J gene TRBJ2-1; 16 bases are a match to TRBD2. V gave up 6 bases and J gave up 7 bases; unmatched junction bases: 12. CDR3 length equals 18 residues. CDR1 and CDR2 (germline): SEHNR, FQNEAQ (reference sequence). CDR3 bases: TGTGCCAGCAGTTCCGGGACTAGCGGGGGGGTGAAATTGAATGAGCAGTTCTTC. Protein sequence: CASSSGTSGGVKLNEQFF.

This clonotype came up many times. The chain combines TRBV7-6 with TRBJ2-7; D unresolved. The CDR3 loop spans 15 amino acids. V lost 6 bases to trimming and J lost 0 bases, with 15 bases between them. The germline V gene has CDR1 SGHVS and CDR2 FNYEAQ. CDR3 in amino acids: CASSLNSLPSYEQYF. As DNA, the CDR3 is TGTGCCAGCAGTCTCAACAGCCTCCCCTCCTACGAGCAGTACTTC.

The rearrangement links TRBV5-1 to TRBJ2-1; D perhaps matches TRBD1 (6 bases). The CDR3 is 15 residues long. V was clipped by 5 bases and J by 7 bases, with 19 bases between them. Per the germline V gene, CDR1 is SGHRS and CDR2 is YFSETQ. This CDR3 reads CASRSPGKGVNEQFF. The CDR3 DNA reads TGCGCCAGCAGAAGTCCGGGAAAGGGGGTAAATGAGCAGTTCTTC.

In DNA, the CDR3 is TGTGCCAGCAGTTACTCCGACCCGACGTACAATTCACCCCTCCACTTT. Translation gives CASSYSDPTYNSPLHF. This chain joins TRBV6-5 and TRBJ1-6; D uncertain. Germline CDR1 reads MNHEY; CDR2 reads SVGAGI. The V end lost 0 bases, the J end lost 7 bases, and 13 bases lay between the germline ends. This CDR3 is 16 amino acids long.

The J gene is TRBJ2-7, the V gene TRBV5-6, with 7 bases aligning to TRBD1. J gave up 0 bases and V 4 bases, and 13 bases lay outside the gene matches. This CDR3 is built from 17 residues. CDR1 is SGHDT and CDR2 is YYEEEE in the germline V gene. CDR3 sequence (DNA): TGTGCCAGCAGCCTTGGAAGACCGGGACAGCCCTCCTACGAGCAGTACTTC. It specifies CASSLGRPGQPSYEQYF.